This T cell receptor (beta chain) was captured by sequencing in a study of shared clonotypes between healthy human individuals. Study observations and caveats: Incomplete sequencing of sorted subsets was indicated by rarefaction despite large depth.

With 6 bases clipped from V and 4 bases from J, the junction kept 10 bases outside the gene matches. In germline, CDR1 is SNHLY, CDR2 FYNNEI. The CDR3 loop spans 15 amino acids. Profiled with immunoSEQ multiplex PCR; TCRdb holds only in-frame clones, not every one. The data contain 950,000 to 1,100,000 clones, 65% to 75% of them singletons. This clone was seen once. Its matching antigen is unknown. Sequencing was carried out using memory CD4+ T cells sorted from blood. As for subset: CD45RA-negative fraction. The clonotype originates from a young man in good health. This sequence joins TRBV2 and TRBJ2-5; TRBD1 agrees at 8 bases. CDR3 sequence: CASRTQGAMGETQYF. CDR3 sequence (DNA): TGTGCCAGCAGGACTCAGGGGGCGATGGGAGAGACCCAGTACTTC.